Following are 25 T cell receptor beta chains from one sample sequenced in a study of blood T cell repertoires in COVID-19. Assay used: immunoSEQ multiplex PCR; TCRdb lists only in-frame clones, some missing. The table includes about 58,000 clones, approximately 91% detected once. Material: peripheral blood. The receptors come from a woman aged 70-85 years with active COVID-19.

The chain links TRBV30 to TRBJ2-6, with a tentative D call TRBD2 (6 bases). Germline CDR1 reads GTSNPN; CDR2 reads SVGIG (reference sequence). The CDR3 spans 15 residues. The V end lost 4 bases, the J end lost 0 bases, and 10 bases lay between the germline ends. Here the CDR3 reads CAWKGLSSGANVLTF. The CDR3 DNA reads TGTGCCTGGAAGGGACTTTCCTCTGGGGCCAACGTCCTGACTTTC.

V usage is TRBV15 and J usage is TRBJ1-1, with D hard to call. This CDR3 comprises 12 residues. Deletions cut 4 bases from V and 10 bases from J, with 13 bases between. Germline lookup yields CDR1 LNHNV and CDR2 YYDKDF (reference sequence). CDR3 sequence reads: CATSMRYGAAFF. CDR3 bases: TGTGCCACCAGCATGCGATATGGTGCAGCTTTCTTT.

The chain links TRBV6-5 to TRBJ2-2, with 14 bases that match TRBD2. V shed 7 bases, J shed 7 bases, and the junction held 5 bases outside the gene matches. CDR1 is MNHEY, CDR2 SVGAGI, per germline. The CDR3 is made up of 15 amino acids. In DNA, the CDR3 is TGTGCCAGCACCACGGGACTAGCGGGAGTCGGGGAGCTGTTTTTT. Translating it yields CASTTGLAGVGELFF.

V is TRBV4-2 and J is TRBJ2-7, with 10 bases lining up with TRBD2. V was clipped by 0 bases and J by 3 bases; unmatched bases: 5. Germline V gene data show CDR1 as LGHNA and CDR2 as YNFKEQ. The CDR3 spans 16 residues. The CDR3 coding sequence is TGTGCCAGCAGCCAAGATTTGGCTAGCGGGAGCTACGAGCAGTACTTC. It specifies CASSQDLASGSYEQYF.

This chain joins TRBV28 and TRBJ2-5; D is ambiguous. The CDR3 sequence is 16 residues long. Germline V gives CDR1 MDHEN, CDR2 SYDVKM. The V and J ends lost 2 bases and 4 bases respectively, with 17 bases between them. CDR3 coding DNA: TGTGCCAGCAGTTTACAAGACTCGAGAACCCGAGAGACCCAGTACTTC. It codes for CASSLQDSRTRETQYF.

V and J are TRBV5-5 and TRBJ1-5, with D tentatively TRBD1 (5 bases). Germline lookup yields CDR1 SGHKS and CDR2 YYEKEE (reference sequence). CDR3 length: 13 residues. V lost 0 bases and J lost 6, with 7 bases in between. The CDR3 coding sequence is TGTGCCAGCAGCTTGGATCAGGGTCAGCCCCAGCATTTT. The encoded protein is CASSLDQGQPQHF.

The chain is built from TRBV6-5 and TRBJ2-2; 7 positions match TRBD1. Trimming took 6 bases from V and 5 from J; bases not matched to a gene: 3. The germline gives CDR1 MNHEY, CDR2 SVGAGI. The CDR3 has 13 residues. CDR3 DNA sequence: TGTGCCAGCAGGGAGACAGGGACCGGGGAGCTGTTTTTT. Its protein is CASRETGTGELFF.

A single count supports this clone. The V gene is TRBV28, the J gene TRBJ1-4; 8 nucleotides line up with TRBD1. CDR1 is MDHEN, CDR2 SYDVKM, per germline. CDR3 length equals 15 residues. V lost 6 bases and J lost 4; bases outside the gene matches: 7. DNA for the CDR3: TGTGCCAGCAGCCACCCGACAGGGGATAATGAAAAACTGTTTTTT. Its translation: CASSHPTGDNEKLFF.

J is TRBJ2-1 and V is TRBV30, with D possibly TRBD1 on 6 matching bases. V lost 4 bases and J 0 bases, leaving 7 bases between the germline ends. The length of the CDR3 is 13 residues. Germline values: CDR1 GTSNPN, CDR2 SVGIG (reference sequence). The CDR3 is CAWTGASYNEQFF. Written as DNA, the CDR3 is TGTGCCTGGACAGGGGCCTCCTACAATGAGCAGTTCTTC.

This chain connects TRBV11-3 to TRBJ2-1; 7 positions match TRBD1. J lost 4 bases, V lost 0 bases, and 3 bases had no gene match. This CDR3 is built from 15 residues. The V gene's germline CDR1 is SGHNT and CDR2 YENEEA. CDR3 residues: CASSLDQGQYNEQFF. The DNA for the CDR3 is TGTGCCAGCAGCTTAGATCAGGGACAGTACAATGAGCAGTTCTTC.

V usage is TRBV27 and J usage is TRBJ2-1; D is undetermined. V was clipped by 4 bases and J by 0 bases, with 7 bases between them. The V gene's germline CDR1 is MNHEY and CDR2 SMNVEV (reference sequence). The CDR3 loop spans 14 amino acids. The CDR3 DNA follows: TGTGCCAGCAGTTCTGGCAGCTCCTACAATGAGCAGTTCTTC. Translation gives CASSSGSSYNEQFF.

The count of this clone is one. V and J are TRBV10-2 and TRBJ2-5; perhaps TRBD2 as D (5 bases). The germline gives CDR1 WSHSY, CDR2 SAAADI. V lost 2 bases and J lost 1, with 14 bases in between. The CDR3 sequence is 16 residues long. The CDR3 sequence is CASSERQSEGQETQYF. CDR3 DNA sequence: TGCGCCAGCAGTGAGCGGCAGTCAGAGGGCCAAGAGACCCAGTACTTC.

The V and J genes are TRBV6-1 and TRBJ1-1, with D perhaps TRBD1 (6 bases). V lost 3 bases and J lost 3, with 11 bases in between. The germline gives CDR1 MNHNS, CDR2 SASEGT. The CDR3 runs to 14 residues. Written as DNA, the CDR3 is TGTGCCAGCAGTGATCCAGGGGAAGACACTGAAGCTTTCTTT. It yields the protein CASSDPGEDTEAFF.

The V and J genes are TRBV14 and TRBJ2-1; no clear D. The CDR3 is 14 residues long. The V and J ends lost 1 base and 7 bases respectively, with 11 bases between them. Germline CDR1 SGHDN, CDR2 FVKESK. This CDR3 reads CASSQAPSWNEQFF. The CDR3 coding sequence is TGTGCCAGCAGCCAAGCCCCAAGCTGGAATGAGCAGTTCTTC.

The chain couples TRBV3-1 (or the pseudogene TRBV3-2) to TRBJ2-5, with D maybe TRBD1 (5 bases). Trimming stripped 2 bases from V and 5 bases from J, with 15 bases between. In germline, CDR1 is LGHDT, CDR2 YNNKEL (reference sequence). This CDR3 contains 15 residues. The DNA for the CDR3 is TGTGCCAGCAGCCAAAGAGTCGACAGTATGGAGACCCAGTACTTC. It yields the protein CASSQRVDSMETQYF.

The chain joins TRBV15 to TRBJ2-1, with 7 bases fitting TRBD2. J lost 7 bases, V lost 0 bases, and 15 bases had no gene match. CDR3 length: 18 amino acids. CDR1 and CDR2 (germline): LNHNV, YYDKDF (reference sequence). CDR3 bases: TGTGCCACCAGCAGAGATCCTCCGGGCGGGAGTACATCGAATGAGCAGTTCTTC. Translated, it gives CATSRDPPGGSTSNEQFF. Filled out from reference TRBV15 and TRBJ2-1, the complete variable domain reads DAMVIQNPRYQVTQFGKPVTLSCSQTLNHNVMYWYQQKSSQAPKLLFHYYDKDFNNEADTPDNFQSRRPNTSFCFLDIRSPGLGDTAMYLCATSRDPPGGSTSNEQFFGPGTRLTVL.

The chain employs TRBV28 and TRBJ2-7, with D perhaps matching TRBD1 (6 bases). This CDR3 region has 14 residues. V was cut by 2 bases and J by 0 bases, with 8 bases left in between. Germline CDR1 is MDHEN and CDR2 is SYDVKM. CDR3 sequence (DNA): TGTGCCAGCAGTTTACAGGGGTCCTCCTACGAGCAGTACTTC. It is translated as CASSLQGSSYEQYF.

CDR3 in DNA: TGTGCCAGCAGTTTTCGGGAAATCTACGAGCAGTACTTC. Translating it yields CASSFREIYEQYF. The rearrangement uses TRBV28 and TRBJ2-7; tentatively, D is TRBD2 (5 bases). The CDR3 is made up of 13 amino acids. Trimming pared 3 bases from V and 3 bases from J, leaving 9 bases between. The V gene's germline CDR1 is MDHEN and CDR2 SYDVKM.

The rearrangement uses TRBV28 and TRBJ2-7, with D uncertain. The ends were cut back, 6 bases at V and 0 bases at J, with 6 bases in the middle. Germline V CDR1 and CDR2: MDHEN, SYDVKM. The CDR3 is 12 residues long. For the CDR3, the DNA is TGTGCCAGCAGCCCCAGCTCCTACGAGCAGTACTTC. Amino acids: CASSPSSYEQYF.

The genes are TRBV5-1 and TRBJ2-1; 11 bases map to TRBD2. Germline V CDR1 and CDR2: SGHRS, YFSETQ. CDR3 size: 15 residues. V gave up 3 bases and J gave up 7 bases; unmatched junction bases: 6. The DNA for the CDR3 is TGCGCCAGCAGCTGGGGACTAGCGGATACGAATGAGCAGTTCTTC. It codes for CASSWGLADTNEQFF.

V gene TRBV14 combines with J gene TRBJ2-7, with 8 bases identical to TRBD1. The CDR3 runs 15 residues. Germline V gene data show CDR1 as SGHDN and CDR2 as FVKESK. V trimming: 1 base; J trimming: 5 bases; junction bases outside the gene matches: 7. The DNA of the CDR3 is TGTGCCAGCAGCCAAGCTCGGCAGGGGGCGAACGAGCAGTACTTC. Amino acids: CASSQARQGANEQYF.

The chain recombines TRBV7-8 with TRBJ1-5; D is unclear. Trimming took 3 bases from V and 5 from J, leaving 5 bases between them. The CDR3 runs 12 residues. CDR1 and CDR2 from the germline V gene are SGHVS and FQNEAQ. The CDR3 reads CASSLLDQPQHF. DNA of the CDR3: TGTGCCAGCAGCTTGCTAGATCAGCCCCAGCATTTT.

V is TRBV5-8 and J is TRBJ2-1, with 11 bases aligning to TRBD2. This CDR3 contains 16 residues. Losses at the gene ends were 4 bases for V and 7 bases for J; bases not matched to a gene: 10. Germline V CDR1 and CDR2: SGHTS, YDEGEE. Here the CDR3 DNA reads TGTGCCAGCAGCGCGCTAGCGGGAGGTTTTAAGAATGAGCAGTTCTTC. This gives the protein CASSALAGGFKNEQFF. The full variable domain, its missing parts supplied by reference TRBV5-8 and TRBJ2-1, is EAGVTQSPTHLIKTRGQQATLRCSPISGHTSVYWYQQALGLGLQFLLWYDEGEERNRGNFPPRFSGRQFPNYSSELNVNALELEDSALYLCASSALAGGFKNEQFFGPGTRLTVL.

This clone was seen once. The chain combines TRBV7-9 with TRBJ1-5; D perhaps matches TRBD1 (5 bases). Germline CDR1 SEHNR, CDR2 FQNEAQ (reference sequence). The V gene lost 4 bases and the J gene lost 8 bases, with 12 bases spanning the gap. The CDR3 is 13 amino acids. DNA for the CDR3: TGTGCCAGCAGCTGGGGGGATTTGGAGCCCCAGCATTTT. It yields the protein CASSWGDLEPQHF.

V and J are TRBV19 and TRBJ2-1; TRBD2 matches 10 bases. V shed 7 bases and J 8 bases; nucleotides not matched to a gene: 20. Germline loops: CDR1 LNHDA, CDR2 SQIVND (reference sequence). The CDR3 runs 18 residues. CDR3 region: CASTESGWFSGRWYEQFF. CDR3 in DNA: TGTGCCAGTACCGAATCAGGTTGGTTTAGCGGGAGGTGGTATGAGCAGTTCTTC.